These 15 T cell receptor beta chains came from one sample sequenced in a study of glioma-infiltrating T cells after dendritic cell vaccination. Generated by immunoSEQ multiplex PCR, the TCRdb table keeps only in-frame clones and is missing some. The data contain roughly 96,000 clones, around 80% of them singletons. This material consisted of blood, taken before dendritic cell vaccination. These receptor sequences come from a human donor with glioblastoma.

The genes are TRBV19 and TRBJ1-4; D ambiguous. The V and J ends lost 2 bases and 0 bases respectively, with 13 bases between them. There are 17 residues in the CDR3. In germline, CDR1 is LNHDA, CDR2 SQIVND (reference sequence). This CDR3 is CASSISRSGATNEKLFF. The CDR3 coding sequence is TGTGCCAGTAGTATATCCCGGTCCGGTGCAACTAATGAAAAACTGTTTTTT.

This clone appeared once. The V and J genes are TRBV5-1 and TRBJ2-3; D possibly corresponds to TRBD2 (6 bases). The germline V and J ends were trimmed by 5 bases and 8 bases, with 9 bases remaining between them. CDR1 SGHRS and CDR2 YFSETQ come from the germline V gene. The CDR3 runs to 11 residues. In nucleotides, the CDR3 is TGCGCCAGCAGGGAGGGTCCTACGCAGTATTTT. Amino acids: CASREGPTQYF.

This chain joins TRBV9 and TRBJ2-7; D gene ambiguous. Trimming pared 4 bases from V and 6 bases from J, leaving 11 bases between. Germline V gives CDR1 SGDLS, CDR2 YYNGEE. This CDR3 has 12 amino acids. The DNA of the CDR3 is TGTGCCAGCAGCAAAACGGGTGGCGAGCAGTACTTC. It translates to CASSKTGGEQYF.

This clone was recorded once. The gene calls are TRBV30 and TRBJ1-5; D possibly corresponds to TRBD1 (6 bases). Between the trimmed V and J ends, which lost 3 bases and 6 bases, there was a span of 15 bases. Germline V CDR1 and CDR2: GTSNPN, SVGIG (reference sequence). The CDR3 sequence is 14 residues long. CDR3 loop: CAWRGPQGSQPQHF. CDR3 DNA: TGTGCCTGGAGAGGGCCACAGGGAAGTCAGCCCCAGCATTTT. Full variable domain (remainder filled in from reference TRBV30 and TRBJ1-5): SQTIHQWPATLVQPVGSPLSLECTVEGTSNPNLYWYRQAAGRGLQLLFYSVGIGQISSEVPQNLSASRPQDRQFILSSKKLLLSDSGFYLCAWRGPQGSQPQHFGDGTRLSIL.

This chain joins TRBV9 and TRBJ1-1; 9 bases agree with TRBD1. Per germline, CDR1 SGDLS and CDR2 YYNGEE. J lost 2 bases, V lost 0 bases, and 5 bases had no gene match. The CDR3 is made up of 16 amino acids. The CDR3 sequence is CASSVVQGAINTEAFF. The DNA of the CDR3 is TGTGCCAGCAGCGTAGTACAGGGGGCGATAAACACTGAAGCTTTCTTT.

This clone was seen more than once but under ten times. The chain combines TRBV13 with TRBJ2-3; TRBD2 aligns across 10 bases. Germline trimming cut 4 bases from V and 1 base from J; bases unmatched to any gene: 5. This CDR3 has 16 amino acids. Germline CDR1 PRHDT, CDR2 FYEKMQ (reference sequence). The CDR3: CASSSSSGRGTDTQYF. In nucleotides, the CDR3 is TGTGCCAGCAGCTCGTCTAGCGGGAGAGGCACAGATACGCAGTATTTT.

The chain combines TRBV5-6 with TRBJ2-1, with unresolved D. V was clipped by 2 bases and J by 14 bases, with 11 bases between them. Looked up from germline, CDR1 is SGHDT and CDR2 is YYEEEE. This CDR3 spans 11 amino acids. The CDR3 bases are TGTGCCAGCAGCTTATTGGAAACTAAGTTCTTC. Protein: CASSLLETKFF.

The chain employs TRBV10-3 and TRBJ1-5, with a possible D match to TRBD1 (5 bases). Trimming removed 4 bases at V and 2 bases at J, with 12 bases between. The CDR3 has 15 amino acids. Germline V gene data show CDR1 as ENHRY and CDR2 as SYGVKD. CDR3 in amino acids: CAISVTGDGNQPQHF. CDR3 DNA: TGTGCCATCAGTGTAACGGGGGACGGCAATCAGCCCCAGCATTTT.

This chain links TRBV5-1 with TRBJ2-1; D might be TRBD1 (5 bases). This CDR3 contains 16 residues. Trimming shortened V by 0 bases and J by 8 bases, and 18 bases separated the two germline ends. The germline V gene has CDR1 SGHRS and CDR2 YFSETQ. The chain's CDR3 is CASSLAVVGVADEQFF. CDR3 DNA sequence: TGCGCCAGCAGCTTGGCGGTAGTAGGGGTGGCAGATGAGCAGTTCTTC.

The rearrangement uses TRBV11-2 and TRBJ2-1; D is perhaps TRBD2 (6 bases). The germline gives CDR1 SGHAT, CDR2 FQNNGV. V was cut by 4 bases and J by 3 bases, with 13 bases left in between. This CDR3 comprises 15 residues. The CDR3 region is CASSSGTALYNEQFF. DNA for the CDR3: TGTGCCAGCAGCTCAGGGACTGCCCTCTACAATGAGCAGTTCTTC.

The sample holds a few counts of this clone. The V gene is TRBV7-9, the J gene TRBJ1-3; a possible D gene is TRBD1 (6 bases). This CDR3 contains 15 residues. Trimming left V 1 base short and J 0 bases short, with 7 bases between. Germline CDR1 SEHNR, CDR2 FQNEAQ (reference sequence). The CDR3 region is CASSLGTASGNTIYF. The CDR3 bases are TGTGCCAGCAGCTTAGGGACAGCCTCTGGAAACACCATATATTTT.

V and J are TRBV16 and TRBJ2-7; possibly TRBD1 for D (5 bases). CDR3 length: 14 amino acids. Trimming shortened V by 4 bases and J by 0 bases, and 10 bases separated the two germline ends. CDR1 KGHSY and CDR2 FQNENV come from the germline V gene. The CDR3 spells CASSLQVNSYEQYF. CDR3 bases: TGTGCCAGCAGCCTACAGGTTAACTCCTACGAGCAGTACTTC.

This clone was seen a few times. DNA of the CDR3: TGTGCCAGCAGCACGGGTGCTGGGGCCAACGTCCTGACTTTC. As protein: CASSTGAGANVLTF. The chain combines TRBV11-2 with TRBJ2-6; D is unclear. This CDR3 is built from 14 residues. Germline V gene sequence: CDR1 SGHAT, CDR2 FQNNGV. The V end was cut by 5 bases, the J end by 2 bases, with 7 bases between.

This rearrangement joins TRBV9 to TRBJ2-3, with D perhaps TRBD2 (6 bases). The ends were cut back, 1 base at V and 3 bases at J, with 15 bases in the middle. Germline-derived CDR1 and CDR2 are SGDLS and YYNGEE. The CDR3 consists of 16 residues. In DNA form, the CDR3 reads TGTGCCAGCAGCGTATTCGGCGGGGCCGGGACAGATACGCAGTATTTT. Translation gives CASSVFGGAGTDTQYF.

This clone occurred once. This chain joins TRBV5-1 and TRBJ2-3; 8 bases map to TRBD1. The CDR3 is 14 residues long. Trimming took 4 bases from V and 3 from J; bases not matched to a gene: 4. Germline V lookup: CDR1 SGHRS, CDR2 YFSETQ. DNA for the CDR3: TGCGCCAGCAGCCTCAGGACAGGGACAGATACGCAGTATTTT. Amino acid sequence: CASSLRTGTDTQYF.